Listed below are T cell receptor beta chains from one sample, sequenced in a study of cytomegalovirus exposure and HLA in healthy donors. Produced via immunoSEQ multiplex PCR; TCRdb's table is partial and in-frame only. Of some 61,000 clones in the sample, around 97% were seen once. The specimen was PBMCs. The receptors were gathered from a woman younger than 35 in good health and CMV-seropositive. Both conserved end residues are part of each CDR3. Each record gives: CDR3 DNA, CDR3 protein, CDR3 length, D gene, V gene, J gene, clone size. D genes are given only for firm matches. Expanded clones are given a class, and other clones once, few, many or no size at all.

cdr3_nt: TGCGCCAGCAGCTTGGTTGCGGGAGGGTACAATGAGCAGTTCTTC
cdr3_aa: CASSLVAGGYNEQFF
cdr3_length: 15
d_call: TRBD2
v_call: TRBV5-1
j_call: TRBJ2-1
clone_size: once

cdr3_nt: TGTGCCAGCAGTTTACGGCGGATGACGGACACCGGGGAGCTGTTTTTT
cdr3_aa: CASSLRRMTDTGELFF
cdr3_length: 16
d_call: -
v_call: TRBV28
j_call: TRBJ2-2
clone_size: -

cdr3_nt: TGTGCCAGCAGTGAATGGGGAGGAACCTCTGGGGCCAACGTCCTGACTTTC
cdr3_aa: CASSEWGGTSGANVLTF
cdr3_length: 17
d_call: -
v_call: TRBV6-1
j_call: TRBJ2-6
clone_size: -

cdr3_nt: TGTGCCAGCAGGGTCGGAGGGGAAAACATTCAGTACTTC
cdr3_aa: CASRVGGENIQYF
cdr3_length: 13
d_call: -
v_call: TRBV5-4
j_call: TRBJ2-4
clone_size: -

cdr3_nt: TGTGCCAGCAGCCAAAACGTTAGGGGAGGCGAGCAGTACTTC
cdr3_aa: CASSQNVRGGEQYF
cdr3_length: 14
d_call: -
v_call: TRBV14
j_call: TRBJ2-7
clone_size: -

cdr3_nt: TGTGCCAGCATAACCCAGGGGTATGGCTACACCTTC
cdr3_aa: CASITQGYGYTF
cdr3_length: 12
d_call: -
v_call: TRBV28
j_call: TRBJ1-2
clone_size: -

cdr3_nt: TGTGCCAGCAGTTTACCGGCAGGGGGACTTGACGGCTACACCTTC
cdr3_aa: CASSLPAGGLDGYTF
cdr3_length: 15
d_call: TRBD1
v_call: TRBV28
j_call: TRBJ1-2
clone_size: -

cdr3_nt: TGTGCCAGCAGTTTAATAATGGCGGGACAGGGGGGGACTAGCGGGACCAATGAGCAGTTCTTC
cdr3_aa: CASSLIMAGQGGTSGTNEQFF
cdr3_length: 21
d_call: TRBD2
v_call: TRBV27
j_call: TRBJ2-1
clone_size: -

cdr3_nt: TGTGCCAGCAGCCAAGGACTAGCGGGAGAGCAGTTCTTC
cdr3_aa: CASSQGLAGEQFF
cdr3_length: 13
d_call: TRBD2
v_call: TRBV4-2
j_call: TRBJ2-1
clone_size: -

cdr3_nt: TGTGCCAGCAGCTGGAGGGGTGGCGAGCAGTACTTC
cdr3_aa: CASSWRGGEQYF
cdr3_length: 12
d_call: -
v_call: TRBV5-8
j_call: TRBJ2-7
clone_size: -

cdr3_nt: TGTGCCAGCAGCCGATCTTTAGCGGGAGGCCTCGGCGAGCAGTACTTC
cdr3_aa: CASSRSLAGGLGEQYF
cdr3_length: 16
d_call: TRBD2
v_call: TRBV11-1
j_call: TRBJ2-7
clone_size: -

cdr3_nt: TGTGCCAGCAGGACTATCAGAAGCTACGAGCAGTACTTC
cdr3_aa: CASRTIRSYEQYF
cdr3_length: 13
d_call: -
v_call: TRBV6-5
j_call: TRBJ2-7
clone_size: -

cdr3_nt: TGTGCCAGCAGTTACTCGACAGGGCATCAGCCCCAGCATTTT
cdr3_aa: CASSYSTGHQPQHF
cdr3_length: 14
d_call: TRBD1
v_call: TRBV6-6
j_call: TRBJ1-5
clone_size: -

cdr3_nt: TGCGCCAGCAGCAGGGACTCTTACTCTGGGGCCAACGTCCTGACTTTC
cdr3_aa: CASSRDSYSGANVLTF
cdr3_length: 16
d_call: -
v_call: TRBV5-1
j_call: TRBJ2-6
clone_size: -

cdr3_nt: TGTGCCAGCAAGACAGGGGGCTACGAGCAGTACTTC
cdr3_aa: CASKTGGYEQYF
cdr3_length: 12
d_call: TRBD1
v_call: TRBV27
j_call: TRBJ2-7
clone_size: -

cdr3_nt: TGTGCCAGTAGTATAGGTCCCGGGACAGGGAAAGATACGCAGTATTTT
cdr3_aa: CASSIGPGTGKDTQYF
cdr3_length: 16
d_call: TRBD1
v_call: TRBV19
j_call: TRBJ2-3
clone_size: -

cdr3_nt: TGCGCCAGCAGCTCCGGACAGGGGAATGAGCAGTTCTTC
cdr3_aa: CASSSGQGNEQFF
cdr3_length: 13
d_call: TRBD1
v_call: TRBV5-1
j_call: TRBJ2-1
clone_size: -

cdr3_nt: TGTGCCAGCAGCCCCAGGCCGAATCAGCCCCAGCATTTT
cdr3_aa: CASSPRPNQPQHF
cdr3_length: 13
d_call: -
v_call: TRBV6-6
j_call: TRBJ1-5
clone_size: -

cdr3_nt: TGTGCCAGCAGGAAGGAGATCGGGGGGGGCACTGAAGCTTTCTTT
cdr3_aa: CASRKEIGGGTEAFF
cdr3_length: 15
d_call: -
v_call: TRBV7-9
j_call: TRBJ1-1
clone_size: -

cdr3_nt: TGTGCCAGCAGCTTGGGGCAGGGCCTTGTCACCGAGCAGTACTTC
cdr3_aa: CASSLGQGLVTEQYF
cdr3_length: 15
d_call: -
v_call: TRBV7-9
j_call: TRBJ2-7
clone_size: -

cdr3_nt: TGTGCCAGCAGTTACAGACAGGGGACTGAAGCTTTCTTT
cdr3_aa: CASSYRQGTEAFF
cdr3_length: 13
d_call: TRBD1
v_call: TRBV6-6
j_call: TRBJ1-1
clone_size: -

cdr3_nt: TGTGCCAGCAGCTTAAGCTACAGGGTCCTCGAGCAGTTCTTC
cdr3_aa: CASSLSYRVLEQFF
cdr3_length: 14
d_call: -
v_call: TRBV11-2
j_call: TRBJ2-1
clone_size: -

cdr3_nt: TGCAGCTCCTCGGGACAGGGTGGCACAGATACGCAGTATTTT
cdr3_aa: CSSSGQGGTDTQYF
cdr3_length: 14
d_call: TRBD1
v_call: TRBV29-1
j_call: TRBJ2-3
clone_size: -

cdr3_nt: TGTGCCACCAGCAGAGTGAAGGGAGGCGAGCAGTACTTC
cdr3_aa: CATSRVKGGEQYF
cdr3_length: 13
d_call: -
v_call: TRBV15
j_call: TRBJ2-7
clone_size: once

cdr3_nt: TGTGCCAGCAGCTCCCCAGTCGGACTAGCGGGAGTAGATACGCAGTATTTT
cdr3_aa: CASSSPVGLAGVDTQYF
cdr3_length: 17
d_call: TRBD2
v_call: TRBV5-4
j_call: TRBJ2-3
clone_size: -

cdr3_nt: TGTGCAAGTCGCGTTAATGGTAGGGGGATTTATCAGCCCCAGCATTTT
cdr3_aa: CASRVNGRGIYQPQHF
cdr3_length: 16
d_call: -
v_call: TRBV12-2
j_call: TRBJ1-5
clone_size: -

cdr3_nt: TGCGCCAGCAGCGGGGCGGGAGGGCCGTTGGGAGATACGCAGTATTTT
cdr3_aa: CASSGAGGPLGDTQYF
cdr3_length: 16
d_call: TRBD2
v_call: TRBV4-1
j_call: TRBJ2-3
clone_size: -

cdr3_nt: TGTGCCAGCAGTGAAATGGGCAGGGAGCAGTACTTC
cdr3_aa: CASSEMGREQYF
cdr3_length: 12
d_call: -
v_call: TRBV25-1
j_call: TRBJ2-7
clone_size: once

cdr3_nt: TGTGCCAGCAGTGAAGGGCGGGGCGATGATGAGCAGTTCTTC
cdr3_aa: CASSEGRGDDEQFF
cdr3_length: 14
d_call: -
v_call: TRBV25-1
j_call: TRBJ2-1
clone_size: once

cdr3_nt: TGTGCCTGGAGGGGAGGGAGAGACAATGAGCAGTTCTTC
cdr3_aa: CAWRGGRDNEQFF
cdr3_length: 13
d_call: TRBD2
v_call: TRBV30
j_call: TRBJ2-1
clone_size: -

cdr3_nt: TGTGCCAGCAGACGCATCGGGACAGCCCTTGAAGCTTTCTTT
cdr3_aa: CASRRIGTALEAFF
cdr3_length: 14
d_call: TRBD1
v_call: TRBV4-2
j_call: TRBJ1-1
clone_size: -

cdr3_nt: TGTGCCAGCGCAGCATTAGCGGGCTCCTACAATGAGCAGTTCTTC
cdr3_aa: CASAALAGSYNEQFF
cdr3_length: 15
d_call: TRBD2
v_call: TRBV11-1
j_call: TRBJ2-1
clone_size: -

cdr3_nt: TGTGCCAGCAGTCCTAACTACGAGCAGTACTTC
cdr3_aa: CASSPNYEQYF
cdr3_length: 11
d_call: -
v_call: TRBV28
j_call: TRBJ2-7
clone_size: -

cdr3_nt: TGTGCCAGCAGTGCTAGCGGAGATACGCAGTATTTT
cdr3_aa: CASSASGDTQYF
cdr3_length: 12
d_call: TRBD2
v_call: TRBV6-1
j_call: TRBJ2-3
clone_size: -

cdr3_nt: TGTGCCAGCAGTTTATGGACTAGCGGGAGGAATTCGGAGACCCAGTACTTC
cdr3_aa: CASSLWTSGRNSETQYF
cdr3_length: 17
d_call: TRBD2
v_call: TRBV28
j_call: TRBJ2-5
clone_size: -

cdr3_nt: TGTGCCAGCAGTTACTTGGGCGGAGGTCTCGGTGGCTACACCTTC
cdr3_aa: CASSYLGGGLGGYTF
cdr3_length: 15
d_call: -
v_call: TRBV6-5
j_call: TRBJ1-2
clone_size: -

cdr3_nt: TGTGCCACCAGCAAAGGGACAGTTTACGAGCAGTACTTC
cdr3_aa: CATSKGTVYEQYF
cdr3_length: 13
d_call: TRBD1
v_call: TRBV15
j_call: TRBJ2-7
clone_size: -